This T cell receptor (beta chain) originates from a study of cytomegalovirus exposure and HLA in healthy donors. At the level of the study: A subsequent analysis reported that the roughly 120 validation repertoires were produced on the same platform that had also been used for the 500 to 700 first-cohort repertoires. Study-wide points: There were a few CMV-associated chains whose specificity for CMV antigens was confirmed in vitro. Reported performance of the classifier showed diagnosis of cytomegalovirus status with high specificity and sensitivity.

Germline V gene sequence: CDR1 MGHRA, CDR2 YSYEKL. Trimming removed 0 bases at V and 4 bases at J, with 18 bases between. This CDR3 is built from 17 residues. In regard to this clone: The antigen remains unidentified.

Repertoires were generated with immunoSEQ multiplex PCR, while TCRdb's copy carries only in-frame clones and drops some. The sample includes a few hundred thousand clones, approximately 85% of them seen just once. Material: PBMCs. The TCR sequence derives from a man aged 25 to 40 in good health and CMV-seronegative. The chain couples TRBV4-1 to TRBJ1-1; a weak D match, TRBD1 (5 bases). The CDR3 region is CASSQDIRVRAGTEAFF. The DNA for the CDR3 is TGCGCCAGCAGCCAAGATATCAGGGTCAGAGCGGGCACTGAAGCTTTCTTT.